This TCR beta chain was sequenced for a study of blood T cell repertoires in COVID-19 (dated by TCRdb to 2018 to 2020). Concerning the study at large: The collaborator samples originated in the United States, Italy and Spain and spanned the acute and convalescent phases of COVID-19. The prospective study material was composed of cDNA or gDNA derived from T cells, B-cell-depleted T cells, or PBMCs. The dataset comprised deeply sampled blood TCRbeta repertoires from subjects exposed to, actively infected with, or recovered from COVID-19. A freely available public database, intended as a resource for researchers studying the immune response to SARS-CoV-2, is where the repertoires were released. Samples came from the ongoing ImmuneRACE study (first 160 participants) plus 1,254 subjects from 6 global collaborators. Sample metadata almost always included a de-identified subject ID, COVID-19 status, age in years and sex. Where available, HLA class I and class II types were obtained from metadata supplied by the sample provider rather than from assay-based typing. What the work shows at the level of the full study, not this receptor alone: The amount of clinical and demographic metadata varied by source and participant and was provided uncurated.

Worth noting for this clone: Its antigen specificity is not known. The sample holds no much larger clone one base away, and base qualities are not on file.

TCRbeta CDR3 regions were amplified from genomic DNA by means of the immunoSEQ Assay, a bias-controlled multiplex PCR. In the original analysis: The number of nucleated cells in each sample was estimated from the amplification of reference gene primers within the assay. Sequence reads were collapsed and filtered to measure the absolute abundance of every unique TCRbeta CDR3 rearrangement. For each sample, productive Simpson clonality was calculated as the square root of Simpson's diversity index across productive rearrangements. TCRdb limited this immuneACCESS table to in-frame rearrangements with V and J called. A share of clones is missing; checked studies link under half to unresolved V genes, and the rest is unexplained. Clone size and the V and J calls come from that table; the DNA yielded D and trimming. This sample is represented by tens of thousands of clones; 70% to 85% of them were singletons. The ten largest clones capture more than 8% of the sample.

Germline trimming: 4 bases from V, 3 bases from J; junction bases outside gene matches: 0. The CDR3 starts with the cysteine, ends with the phenylalanine, and has 13 residues. The DNA shown is the 39-base CDR3, in frame from base 1. CDR1 and CDR2 are read off the germline V gene as KGHSH and LQKENI. The collaborating institutions used their own protocols to collect whole blood in K2EDTA tubes. Collaborator samples were shipped for TCRbeta analysis as frozen whole blood, isolated PBMCs, or DNA extracted from either sample type. The receptor chain draws on TRBV18 and TRBJ2-1, with TRBD1 matching 7 junction bases. The sequence came from a human donor in a cohort sampled during active COVID-19. The material sequenced was peripheral blood. The sequenced DNA: TGTGCCAGCTCACGGGACAGCTACAATGAGCAGTTCTTC. It encodes CASSRDSYNEQFF.